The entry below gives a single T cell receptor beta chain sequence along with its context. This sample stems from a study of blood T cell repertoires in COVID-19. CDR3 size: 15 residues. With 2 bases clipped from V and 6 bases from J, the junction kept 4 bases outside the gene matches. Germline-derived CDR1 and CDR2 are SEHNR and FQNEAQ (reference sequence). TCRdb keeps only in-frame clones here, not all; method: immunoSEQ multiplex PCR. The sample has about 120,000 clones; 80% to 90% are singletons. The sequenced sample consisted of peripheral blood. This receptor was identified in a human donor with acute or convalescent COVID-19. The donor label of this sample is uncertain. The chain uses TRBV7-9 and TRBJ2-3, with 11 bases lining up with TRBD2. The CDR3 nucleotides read TGTGCCAGCAGCTTATCTAGCGGGAGGCACGATACGCAGTATTTT. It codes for CASSLSSGRHDTQYF.